One sample yielded the 10 T cell receptor beta chains listed below, sequenced in a study of brain T cells in children with intractable seizures. Here immunoSEQ multiplex PCR was the method, and the copy in TCRdb shows in-frame clones only, minus some. The top ten hold 0.38% of the sample, which has approximately 60,000 clones, about 96% seen once. The source was peripheral blood, collected at surgery. The source of these receptors is a boy younger than two with focal cortical dysplasia and intractable seizures.

V and J are TRBV20-1 and TRBJ2-3, with 7 bases fitting TRBD2. This CDR3 spans 11 amino acids. Germline CDR1 is DFQATT and CDR2 is SNEGSKA (reference sequence). The V and J ends lost 6 bases and 12 bases, in that order; junction bases with no gene match: 9. The DNA of the CDR3 is TGCAGTGCCTACAGATTAGCGGGCCAGTATTTT. Translation: CSAYRLAGQYF.

The chain joins TRBV20-1 to TRBJ1-1, with D hard to call. Deletions cut 2 bases from V and 7 bases from J, with 8 bases between. CDR1 is DFQATT and CDR2 is SNEGSKA in the germline V gene (reference sequence). The CDR3 has 11 residues. The CDR3 coding sequence is TGCAGTGCTAGACCTGCGGATGAAGCTTTCTTT. It translates to CSARPADEAFF.

The rearrangement uses TRBV14 and TRBJ2-2; D gene ambiguous. Germline CDR1 SGHDN, CDR2 FVKESK. The V and J ends lost 4 bases and 4 bases respectively, with 13 bases between them. This CDR3 is 15 amino acids long. The CDR3 bases are TGTGCCAGCAGCCCCCTCGAAATGGGCACCGGGGAGCTGTTTTTT. It encodes CASSPLEMGTGELFF.

The chain carries TRBV13 and TRBJ2-7; 8 nucleotides line up with TRBD1. The CDR3 sequence is 16 residues long. Germline CDR1 PRHDT, CDR2 FYEKMQ (reference sequence). V dropped 0 bases and J dropped 2; count of bases not matched to a gene: 6. In DNA form, the CDR3 reads TGTGCCAGCAGCTTAGGCCCCTGGGACAGGCCCTACGAGCAGTACTTC. This encodes CASSLGPWDRPYEQYF.

V and J are TRBV5-1 and TRBJ2-1, with a weak D call TRBD1 (5 bases). The V gene's germline CDR1 is SGHRS and CDR2 YFSETQ. V shed 0 bases and J shed 0 bases, with 7 bases lying between them. CDR3 size: 15 residues. This CDR3 is CASSLGQGSYNEQFF. The DNA of the CDR3 is TGCGCCAGCAGCTTGGGCCAGGGCTCCTACAATGAGCAGTTCTTC.

The chain combines TRBV7-9 with TRBJ2-3, with 7 bases identical to TRBD1. J was trimmed by 2 bases and V by 1 base; bases with no gene match: 12. The V gene's germline CDR1 is SEHNR and CDR2 FQNEAQ (reference sequence). The CDR3 length is 18 residues. CDR3 in amino acids: CASSLVWLTGPSTDTQYF. The DNA of the CDR3 is TGTGCCAGCAGCTTAGTGTGGCTGACAGGGCCTTCCACAGATACGCAGTATTTT.

The chain links TRBV7-9 to TRBJ1-6; D unresolved. Germline CDR1 is SEHNR and CDR2 is FQNEAQ (reference sequence). The CDR3 totals 13 residues. The V end lost 6 bases, the J end lost 8 bases, and 11 bases lay between the germline ends. CDR3 protein: CASSSDSYSPLHF. For the CDR3, the DNA is TGTGCCAGCAGTTCGGATTCTTATTCACCCCTCCACTTT.

The chain couples TRBV12-3 or TRBV12-4 to TRBJ1-2; no definite D call. V was trimmed by 6 bases and J by 7 bases, leaving 15 bases between them. This CDR3 region has 13 residues. The CDR3 sequence is CASSPDSPSGYTF. The CDR3 DNA reads as TGTGCCAGCAGCCCGGACTCTCCGTCTGGCTACACCTTC.

The V gene is TRBV19, the J gene TRBJ2-5; 10 bases are shared with TRBD2. CDR1 is LNHDA, CDR2 SQIVND, per germline (reference sequence). With 5 bases clipped from V and 0 bases from J, the junction kept 12 bases outside the gene matches. CDR3 size: 18 residues. In nucleotides, the CDR3 is TGTGCCAGTAGTTTAGCGGGGGGATCATATCAGTACCAAGAGACCCAGTACTTC. This gives the protein CASSLAGGSYQYQETQYF.

The rearrangement links TRBV2 to TRBJ1-6, with unresolved D. The V end lost 9 bases, the J end lost 1 base, and 7 bases lay between the germline ends. The CDR3 sequence is 13 residues long. Germline assignment: CDR1 SNHLY and CDR2 FYNNEI. This CDR3 reads CARRTSYNSPLHF. The CDR3, as DNA: TGTGCCAGGCGGACGTCCTATAATTCACCCCTCCACTTT.